The source of this TCR beta chain is a study of blood T cell repertoires in COVID-19. Authors' data handling: Reference gene primer amplification gave nucleated cell count estimates. Profiled with immunoSEQ multiplex PCR; TCRdb holds only in-frame clones, not every one. That table is the source of V, J and clone size, and D and trimming were worked out from the DNA. The table has approximately 200,000 clones, 65% to 90% seen once; the top ten hold roughly 7.4%. V dropped 1 base and J dropped 4; count of bases not matched to a gene: 17. Germline V lookup: CDR1 LGHNA, CDR2 YNFKEQ. The CDR3 covers 20 residues.

This chain uses TRBV4-2 with TRBJ2-1; 9 positions agree with TRBD1. This clonotype was sampled from a woman in her 50s with acute or convalescent COVID-19. The specimen was peripheral blood. CDR3 in DNA: TGTGCCAGCAGCCAAGTCCGACAGGGGGGTAGTTCGGGTCCTTACAATGAGCAGTTCTTC. As protein: CASSQVRQGGSSGPYNEQFF.